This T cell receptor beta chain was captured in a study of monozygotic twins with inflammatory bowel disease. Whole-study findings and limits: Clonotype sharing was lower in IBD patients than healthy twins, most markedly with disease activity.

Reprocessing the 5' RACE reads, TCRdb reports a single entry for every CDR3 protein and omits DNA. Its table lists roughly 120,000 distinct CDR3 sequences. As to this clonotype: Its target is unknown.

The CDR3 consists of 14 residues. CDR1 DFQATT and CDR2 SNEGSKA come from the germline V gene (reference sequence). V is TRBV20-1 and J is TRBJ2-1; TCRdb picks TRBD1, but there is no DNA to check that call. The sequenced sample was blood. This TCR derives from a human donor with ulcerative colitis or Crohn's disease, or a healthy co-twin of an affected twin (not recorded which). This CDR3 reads CSAGLTLSANEQFF.